This TCR beta chain was documented in a study of Graves' ophthalmopathy and Graves' hyperthyroidism. Findings and limits, study-wide: Blood samples also showed most expanded thyroid clonotypes exceeding 0.001 frequency. Ophthalmopathy progression was predicted with 65% to 71% sensitivity and approximately 72% specificity.

TCR beta CDR3 regions were amplified from RNA transcripts. HTBI primers served in a first-round RT-PCR, which a second-round multiplex PCR followed. TCRdb called the multiplex PCR reads again in MiXCR, with one record for every CDR3 protein. This table holds approximately 700,000 distinct CDR3 sequences, over 40% found once. The diagnosis was founded upon clinical symptoms, serum thyroxine, TRAb, thyroid ultrasound and orbital computed tomography. The PBMCs originated from approximately 10 ml of fresh peripheral blood. The CDR3 covers 14 residues. Germline lookup yields CDR1 ENHRY and CDR2 SYGVKD. On this clonotype itself: Antigen unknown. One end of the junction is discordant with germline, which a read error may explain.

The TCR sequence derives from an adult man with Graves' ophthalmopathy. This chain uses TRBV10-3 with TRBJ1-1; no clear D. Sequencing was performed on peripheral blood. CDR3 loop: CASSDTRGNTEAFF. CDR3 nucleotide sequence: TGTGCCAGCAGTGATACACGTGGAAACACTGAAGCTTTCTTT.